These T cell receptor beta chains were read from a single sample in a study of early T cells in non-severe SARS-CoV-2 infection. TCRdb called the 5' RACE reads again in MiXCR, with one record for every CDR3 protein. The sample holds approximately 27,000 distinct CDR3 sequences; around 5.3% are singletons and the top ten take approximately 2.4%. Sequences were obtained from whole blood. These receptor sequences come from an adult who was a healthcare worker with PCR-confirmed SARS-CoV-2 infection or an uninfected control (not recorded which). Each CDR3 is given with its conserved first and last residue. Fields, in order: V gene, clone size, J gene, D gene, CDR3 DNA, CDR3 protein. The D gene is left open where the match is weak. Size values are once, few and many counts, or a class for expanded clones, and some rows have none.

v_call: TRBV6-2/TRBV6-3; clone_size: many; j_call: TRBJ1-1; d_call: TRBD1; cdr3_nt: TGTGCCAGCAGCCAAATCGGACAGGGGGAGACTGAAGCTTTCTTT; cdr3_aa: CASSQIGQGETEAFF
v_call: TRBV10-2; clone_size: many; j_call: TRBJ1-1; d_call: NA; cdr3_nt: TGCGCCAGCAGTGACGGCAGGGGTAGGACTGAAGCTTTCTTT; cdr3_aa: CASSDGRGRTEAFF
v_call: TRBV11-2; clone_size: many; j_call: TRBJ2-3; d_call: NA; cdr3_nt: TGTGCCAGCAGCGCCGGACCAGATACGCAGTATTTT; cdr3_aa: CASSAGPDTQYF
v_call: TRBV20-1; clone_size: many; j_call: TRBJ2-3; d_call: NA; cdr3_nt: TGCAGTGCTAGTATTAGCACAGATACGCAGTATTTT; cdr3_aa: CSASISTDTQYF
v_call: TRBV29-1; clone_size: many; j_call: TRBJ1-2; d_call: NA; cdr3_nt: TGCAGCGTTGCTGAACAGGCAAACGTAGGCTACACCTTC; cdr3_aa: CSVAEQANVGYTF
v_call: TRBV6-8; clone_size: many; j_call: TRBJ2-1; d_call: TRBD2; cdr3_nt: TGTGCCAACACCGGGGGGGCGGTCTACAATGAGCAGTTCTTC; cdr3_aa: CANTGGAVYNEQFF
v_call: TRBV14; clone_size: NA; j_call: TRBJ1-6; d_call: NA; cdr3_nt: TGTGCCAGCAGCCAAGGTTGGGGTTCACCCCTCCACTTT; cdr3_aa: CASSQGWGSPLHF
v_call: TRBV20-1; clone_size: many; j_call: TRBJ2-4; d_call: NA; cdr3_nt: TGCAGTGCTAGAGAAACGAACAGGGTTCTAGCCAAAAACATTCAGTACTTC; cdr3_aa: CSARETNRVLAKNIQYF
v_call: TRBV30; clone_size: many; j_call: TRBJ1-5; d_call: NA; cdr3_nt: TGTGCCTGGAGTGTTCGGACAAAGGATCAGCCCCAGCATTTT; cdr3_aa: CAWSVRTKDQPQHF
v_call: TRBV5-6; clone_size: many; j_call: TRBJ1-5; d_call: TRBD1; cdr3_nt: TGTGCCAGCAGCTTTGCAGGGGGAAATCAGCCCCAGCATTTT; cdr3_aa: CASSFAGGNQPQHF
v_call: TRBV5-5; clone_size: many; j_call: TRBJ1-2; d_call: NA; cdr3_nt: TGTGCCAGCAGCTTGGGGAGGCTTACTAACTATGGCTACACCTTC; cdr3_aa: CASSLGRLTNYGYTF
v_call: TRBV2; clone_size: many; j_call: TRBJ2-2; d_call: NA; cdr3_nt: TGTGCCAGCAGCAAGGACAGCAACACCGGGGAGCTGTTTTTT; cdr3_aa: CASSKDSNTGELFF
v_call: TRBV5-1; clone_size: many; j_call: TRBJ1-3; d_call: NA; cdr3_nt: TGCGCCAGCAGCGCGGACAGTTCCTCTGGAAACACCATATATTTT; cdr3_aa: CASSADSSSGNTIYF
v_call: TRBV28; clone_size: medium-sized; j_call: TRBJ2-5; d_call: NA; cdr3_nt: TGTGCCAGCAGTGGCGACAAGGGAAGGAAGACCCAGTACTTC; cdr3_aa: CASSGDKGRKTQYF
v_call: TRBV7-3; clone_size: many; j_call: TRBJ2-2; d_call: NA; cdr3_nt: TGTGCCAGCAGCTTAACGGGAACTAACACCGGGGAGCTGTTTTTT; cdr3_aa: CASSLTGTNTGELFF
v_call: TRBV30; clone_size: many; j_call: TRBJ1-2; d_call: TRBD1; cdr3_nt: TGTGCCTGGGCTCTGACAGGGTTCGAGGGCTACACCTTC; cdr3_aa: CAWALTGFEGYTF
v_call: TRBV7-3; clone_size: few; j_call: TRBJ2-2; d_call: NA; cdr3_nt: TGTGCCAGCAGCTTGCGTGAGAGGACCGGGGAGCTGTTTTTT; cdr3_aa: CASSLRERTGELFF
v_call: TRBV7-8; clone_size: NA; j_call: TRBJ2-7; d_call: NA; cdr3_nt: TGTGCCAGCAGCTCCAGGGTGGGGACGTCCTACGAGCAGTACTTC; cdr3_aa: CASSSRVGTSYEQYF
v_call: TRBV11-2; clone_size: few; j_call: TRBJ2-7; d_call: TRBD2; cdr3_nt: TGTGCCAGCAGCGCCTCCCGGGGGGGCCACGAGCAGTACTTC; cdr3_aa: CASSASRGGHEQYF
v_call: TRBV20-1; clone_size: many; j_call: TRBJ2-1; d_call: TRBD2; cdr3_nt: TGCAGTGCCCTTGACCTGTTTACTAGCGGGAGCTCCTACAATGAGCAGTTCTTC; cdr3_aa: CSALDLFTSGSSYNEQFF
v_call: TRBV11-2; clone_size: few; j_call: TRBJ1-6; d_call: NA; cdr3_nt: TGTGCCAGCAGCTTGGGGGGGGCAAGTAAGGCCCTCCACTTT; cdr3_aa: CASSLGGASKALHF
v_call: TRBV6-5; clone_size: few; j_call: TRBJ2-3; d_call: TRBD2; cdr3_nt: TGTGCCAGCAGTTACTCGGTCCGTCTAGCGGGGGGGCGGGGCACAGATACGCAGTATTTT; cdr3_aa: CASSYSVRLAGGRGTDTQYF
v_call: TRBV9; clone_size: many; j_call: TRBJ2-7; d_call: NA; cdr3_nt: TGTGCCAGCAGTGCGGACTACCTCTCCTACGAGCAGTACTTC; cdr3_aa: CASSADYLSYEQYF
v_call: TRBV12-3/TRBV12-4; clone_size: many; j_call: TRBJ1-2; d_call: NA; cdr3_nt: TGTGCCAGCAGTTTTGGCAGGGAGTACTATGGCTACACCTTC; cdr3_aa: CASSFGREYYGYTF
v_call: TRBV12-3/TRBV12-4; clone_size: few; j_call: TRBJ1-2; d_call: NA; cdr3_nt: TGTGCCAGCAGTTTACTTGACCAAACTGGCTACACCTTC; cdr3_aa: CASSLLDQTGYTF
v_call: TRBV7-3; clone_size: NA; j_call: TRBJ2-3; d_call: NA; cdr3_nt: TGTGCCAGCAGCCAGGGACATATCACAGATACGCAGTATTTT; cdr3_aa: CASSQGHITDTQYF
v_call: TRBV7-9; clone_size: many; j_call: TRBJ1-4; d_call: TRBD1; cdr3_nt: TGTGCCAGCAGCCGGGACAGGGAAAGACTAAAACTGTTTTTT; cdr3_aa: CASSRDRERLKLFF
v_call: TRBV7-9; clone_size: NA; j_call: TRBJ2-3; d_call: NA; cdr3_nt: TGTGCCAGCAGCCGCGCGGGGGATACGCAGTATTTT; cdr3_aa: CASSRAGDTQYF
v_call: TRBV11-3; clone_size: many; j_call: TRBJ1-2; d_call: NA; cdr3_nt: TGTGCCAGCAGCCAATACGGGACAAAGGATGGCTACACCTTC; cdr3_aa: CASSQYGTKDGYTF
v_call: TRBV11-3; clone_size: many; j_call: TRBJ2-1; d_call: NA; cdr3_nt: TGTGCCAGCAGCTTAGACCGGGGAAACAATGAGCAGTTCTTC; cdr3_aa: CASSLDRGNNEQFF
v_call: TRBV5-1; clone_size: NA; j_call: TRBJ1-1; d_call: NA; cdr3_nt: TGCGCCAGCAGCTTGGGACACCAGAACACTGAAGCTTTCTTT; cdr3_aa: CASSLGHQNTEAFF
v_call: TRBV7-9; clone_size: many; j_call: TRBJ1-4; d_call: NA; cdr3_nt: TGTGCCAGCAGCTTCTCGCCGGTCACTAATGAAAAACTGTTTTTT; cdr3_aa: CASSFSPVTNEKLFF
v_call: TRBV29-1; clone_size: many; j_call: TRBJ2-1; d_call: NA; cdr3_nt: TGCAGCGTTGAAGAAAGCAGGGCACAGTTCTTC; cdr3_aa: CSVEESRAQFF
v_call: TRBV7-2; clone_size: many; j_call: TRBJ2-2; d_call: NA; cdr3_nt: TGTGCCAGCAGCCGGGGGGCTCAGAACACCGGGGAGCTGTTTTTT; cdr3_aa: CASSRGAQNTGELFF
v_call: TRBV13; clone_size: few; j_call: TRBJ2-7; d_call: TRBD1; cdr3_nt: TGTGCCAGCAGCTTAGGAAACGAGACAGGGGGATCCTACGAGCAGTACTTC; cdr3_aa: CASSLGNETGGSYEQYF
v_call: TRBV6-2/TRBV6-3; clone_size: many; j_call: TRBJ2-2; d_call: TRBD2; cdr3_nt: TGTGCCAGCAGTTACGCAGCGGGGTACACCGGGGAGCTGTTTTTT; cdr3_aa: CASSYAAGYTGELFF
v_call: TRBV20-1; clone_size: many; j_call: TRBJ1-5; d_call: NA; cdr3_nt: TGCAGTGCCCTCTGGAAGGGCAATCAGCCCCAGCATTTT; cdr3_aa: CSALWKGNQPQHF
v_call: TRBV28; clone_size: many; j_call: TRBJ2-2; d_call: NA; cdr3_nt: TGTGCCAGCAGTGTATTCAGGAAAACCGGGGAGCTGTTTTTT; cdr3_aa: CASSVFRKTGELFF
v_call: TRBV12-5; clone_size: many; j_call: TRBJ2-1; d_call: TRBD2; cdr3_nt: TGTGCTAGTGGTCCCGGACTAGCGGGAGGGGTCAGGGATGAGCAGTTCTTC; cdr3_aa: CASGPGLAGGVRDEQFF
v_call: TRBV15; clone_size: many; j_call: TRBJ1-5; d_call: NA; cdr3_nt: TGTGCCACCACCCCGTTGGGGGAGGCTGGCAATCAGCCCCAGCATTTT; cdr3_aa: CATTPLGEAGNQPQHF
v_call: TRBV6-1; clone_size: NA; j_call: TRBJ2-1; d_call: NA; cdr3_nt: TGTGCCACCACTCACCACCCACTAGTATCCGGCAATGAGCAGTTCTTC; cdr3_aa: CATTHHPLVSGNEQFF
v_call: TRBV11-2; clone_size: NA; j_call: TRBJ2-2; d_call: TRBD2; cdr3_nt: TGTGCCAGCAGCTCGCGGGGGGGCCTCGGCGGGGAGCTGTTTTTT; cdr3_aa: CASSSRGGLGGELFF
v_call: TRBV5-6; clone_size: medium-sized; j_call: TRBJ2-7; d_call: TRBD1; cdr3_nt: TGTGCCAGCAGGGGGACAGCCTCCTACGAGCAGTACTTC; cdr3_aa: CASRGTASYEQYF
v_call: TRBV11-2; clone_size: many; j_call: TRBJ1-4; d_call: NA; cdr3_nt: TGTGCCAGCAGCTTCGCAGAAAAACTGTTTTTT; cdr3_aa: CASSFAEKLFF
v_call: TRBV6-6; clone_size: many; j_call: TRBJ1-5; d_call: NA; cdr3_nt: TGTGCCAGCAGTTACTCGAGCCTTGTGAGCAATCAGCCCCAGCATTTT; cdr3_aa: CASSYSSLVSNQPQHF
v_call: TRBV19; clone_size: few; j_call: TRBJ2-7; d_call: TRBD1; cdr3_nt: TGTGCCAGTAGTCTCCGCCCGGGACAGGACTCCTACGAGCAGTACTTC; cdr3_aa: CASSLRPGQDSYEQYF
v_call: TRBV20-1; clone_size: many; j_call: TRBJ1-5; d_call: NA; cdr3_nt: TGCAGTGCTGGGGGGGAAGGCCGCGGAGGCAATCAGCCCCAGCATTTT; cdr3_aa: CSAGGEGRGGNQPQHF
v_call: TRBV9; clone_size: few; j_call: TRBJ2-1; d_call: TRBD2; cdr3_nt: TGTGCCAGCAGCGTAGTCGGGTCTAGCGGGAGAGCGGTTGAGCAGTTCTTC; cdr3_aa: CASSVVGSSGRAVEQFF
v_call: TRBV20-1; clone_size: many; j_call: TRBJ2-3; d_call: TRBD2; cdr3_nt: TGCAGTGCTACGGCTAGCGGGAGGACAGATACGCAGTATTTT; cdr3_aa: CSATASGRTDTQYF
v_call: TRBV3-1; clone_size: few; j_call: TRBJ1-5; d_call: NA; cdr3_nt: TGTGCCAGCAGCCAAGGGGAGGGAAGGTCTAGGAATCAGCCCCAGCATTTT; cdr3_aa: CASSQGEGRSRNQPQHF
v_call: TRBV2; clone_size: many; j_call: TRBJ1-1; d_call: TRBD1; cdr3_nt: TGTGCCAGCAGCTCTGACAGGGGCGCTGAAGCTTTCTTT; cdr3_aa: CASSSDRGAEAFF
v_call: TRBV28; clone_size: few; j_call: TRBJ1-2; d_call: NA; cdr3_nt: TGTGCCAGCAGTTCTAAGGGTGATGGCTACACCTTC; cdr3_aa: CASSSKGDGYTF
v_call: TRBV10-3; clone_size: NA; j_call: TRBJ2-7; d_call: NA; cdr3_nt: TGTGCCATCAGCGAGTTCTACGAGCAGTACTTC; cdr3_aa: CAISEFYEQYF
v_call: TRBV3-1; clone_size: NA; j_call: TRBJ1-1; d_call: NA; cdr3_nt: TGTGCCAGCAGCCCGACAGTTCGGGGCACTGAAGCTTTCTTT; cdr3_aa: CASSPTVRGTEAFF
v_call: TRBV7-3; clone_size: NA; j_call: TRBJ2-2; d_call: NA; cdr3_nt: TGTGCCAGCAGCCGGGACCCGAACACCGGGGAGCTGTTTTTT; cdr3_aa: CASSRDPNTGELFF
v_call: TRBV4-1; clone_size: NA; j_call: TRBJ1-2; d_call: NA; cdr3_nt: TGCGCCAGCAGCCAGCAGTCTGGCTACACCTTC; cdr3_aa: CASSQQSGYTF
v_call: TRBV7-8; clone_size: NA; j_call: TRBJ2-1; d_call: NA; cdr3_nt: TGTGCCAGCAGCTTAGGTCAACTAGACTACAATGAGCAGTTCTTC; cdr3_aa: CASSLGQLDYNEQFF
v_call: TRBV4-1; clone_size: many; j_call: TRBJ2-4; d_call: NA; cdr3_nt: TGCGCCAGCAGCAGCGAAGTCAGCAAAAACATTCAGTACTTC; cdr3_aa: CASSSEVSKNIQYF
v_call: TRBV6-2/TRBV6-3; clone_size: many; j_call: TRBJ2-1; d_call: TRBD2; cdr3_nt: TGTGCCAGCAGATCAACTAGCGGGTCCCTCTTGGGGCAGTTCTTC; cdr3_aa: CASRSTSGSLLGQFF
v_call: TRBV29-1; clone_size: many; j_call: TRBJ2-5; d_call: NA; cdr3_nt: TGCAGCGTGCGGGGAAAAGAGACCCAGTACTTC; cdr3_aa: CSVRGKETQYF